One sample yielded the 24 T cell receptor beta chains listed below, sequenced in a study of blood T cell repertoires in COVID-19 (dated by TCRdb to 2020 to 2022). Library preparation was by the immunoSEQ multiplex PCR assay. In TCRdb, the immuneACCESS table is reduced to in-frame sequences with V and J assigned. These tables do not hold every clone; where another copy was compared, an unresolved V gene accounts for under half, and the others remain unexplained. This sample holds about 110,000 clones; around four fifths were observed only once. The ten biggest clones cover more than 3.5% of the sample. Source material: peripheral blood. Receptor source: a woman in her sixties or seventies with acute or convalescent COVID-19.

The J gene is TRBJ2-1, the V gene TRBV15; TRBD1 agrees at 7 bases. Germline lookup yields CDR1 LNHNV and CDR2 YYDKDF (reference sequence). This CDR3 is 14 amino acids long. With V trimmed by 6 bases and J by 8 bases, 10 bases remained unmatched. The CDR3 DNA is TGTGCCACCAGGGGTAGGGGGCGATACGATGAGCAGTTCTTC. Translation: CATRGRGRYDEQFF.

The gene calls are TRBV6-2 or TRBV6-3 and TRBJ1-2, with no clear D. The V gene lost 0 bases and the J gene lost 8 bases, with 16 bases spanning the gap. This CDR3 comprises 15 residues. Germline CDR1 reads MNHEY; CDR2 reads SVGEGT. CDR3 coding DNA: TGTGCCAGCAGTTACTCGGGGAGCGCCCTGGGAGGCTACACCTTC. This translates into CASSYSGSALGGYTF.

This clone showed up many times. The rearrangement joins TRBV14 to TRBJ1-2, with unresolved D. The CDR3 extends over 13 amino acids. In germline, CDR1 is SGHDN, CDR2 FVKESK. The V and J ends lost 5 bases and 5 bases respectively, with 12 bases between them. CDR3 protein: CASSSRPAYGYTF. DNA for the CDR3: TGTGCCAGCAGCTCGCGGCCGGCATATGGCTACACCTTC.

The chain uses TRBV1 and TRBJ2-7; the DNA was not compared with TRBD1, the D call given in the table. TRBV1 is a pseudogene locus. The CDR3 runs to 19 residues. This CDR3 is CTSSQDLQGTGGSTYEQYF. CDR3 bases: TGCACCAGCAGCCAAGATCTCCAGGGGACCGGAGGAAGCACCTACGAGCAGTACTTC.

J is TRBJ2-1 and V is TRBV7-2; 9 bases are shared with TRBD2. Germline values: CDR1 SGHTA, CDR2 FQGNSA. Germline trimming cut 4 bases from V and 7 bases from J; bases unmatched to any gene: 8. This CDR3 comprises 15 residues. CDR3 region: CASSSSGLAGNEQFF. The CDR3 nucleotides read TGTGCCAGCAGCTCCTCGGGACTAGCAGGGAATGAGCAGTTCTTC.

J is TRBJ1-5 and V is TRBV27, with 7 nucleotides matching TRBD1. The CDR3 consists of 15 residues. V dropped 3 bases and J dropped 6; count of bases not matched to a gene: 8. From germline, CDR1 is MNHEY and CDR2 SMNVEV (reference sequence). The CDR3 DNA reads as TGTGCCAGCAGTTTTCCAGGGGGAGTGGGTCAGCCCCAGCATTTT. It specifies CASSFPGGVGQPQHF.

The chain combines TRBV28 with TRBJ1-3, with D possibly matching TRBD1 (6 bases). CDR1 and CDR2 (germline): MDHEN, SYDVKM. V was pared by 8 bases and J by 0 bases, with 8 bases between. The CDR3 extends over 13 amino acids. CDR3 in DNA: TGTGCCAGCGGGGGGGCCTCTGGAAACACCATATATTTT. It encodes CASGGASGNTIYF.

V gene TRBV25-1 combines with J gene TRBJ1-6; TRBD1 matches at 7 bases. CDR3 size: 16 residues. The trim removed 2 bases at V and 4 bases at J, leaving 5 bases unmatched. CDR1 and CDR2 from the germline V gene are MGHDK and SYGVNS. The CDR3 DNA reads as TGTGCCAGCAGTGAAGCAGGGGGAAATTATAATTCACCCCTCCACTTT. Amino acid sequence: CASSEAGGNYNSPLHF.

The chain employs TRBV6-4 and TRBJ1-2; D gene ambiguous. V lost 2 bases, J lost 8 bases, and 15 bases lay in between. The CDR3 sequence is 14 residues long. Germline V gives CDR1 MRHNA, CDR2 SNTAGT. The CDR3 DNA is TGTGCCAGCAGTGACGTCCCCGGGTTCGGCGGCTACACCTTC. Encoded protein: CASSDVPGFGGYTF.

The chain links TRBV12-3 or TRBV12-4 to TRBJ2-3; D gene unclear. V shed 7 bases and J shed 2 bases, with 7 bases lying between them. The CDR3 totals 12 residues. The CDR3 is CASTTNTDTQYF. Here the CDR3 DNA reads TGTGCCAGCACCACTAACACAGATACGCAGTATTTT.

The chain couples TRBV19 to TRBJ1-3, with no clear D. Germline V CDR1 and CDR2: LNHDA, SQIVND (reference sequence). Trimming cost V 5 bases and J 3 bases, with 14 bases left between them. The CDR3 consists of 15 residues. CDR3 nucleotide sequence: TGTGCCAGTAGTTTTAGCTTCGGATTTGGAAACACCATATATTTT. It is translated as CASSFSFGFGNTIYF.

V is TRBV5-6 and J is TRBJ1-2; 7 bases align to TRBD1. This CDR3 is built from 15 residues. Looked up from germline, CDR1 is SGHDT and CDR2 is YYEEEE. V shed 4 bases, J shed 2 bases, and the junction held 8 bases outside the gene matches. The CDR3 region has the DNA TGTGCCAGCAGCCAGGGGACAGCGACCAACTATGGCTACACCTTC. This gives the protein CASSQGTATNYGYTF.

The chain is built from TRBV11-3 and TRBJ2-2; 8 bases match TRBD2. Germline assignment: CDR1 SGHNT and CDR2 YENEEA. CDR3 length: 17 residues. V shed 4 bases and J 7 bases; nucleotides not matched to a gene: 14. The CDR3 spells CASSSTSSGGQFGELFF. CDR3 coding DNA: TGTGCCAGCAGCTCCACGTCCTCGGGGGGGCAATTCGGGGAGCTGTTTTTT.

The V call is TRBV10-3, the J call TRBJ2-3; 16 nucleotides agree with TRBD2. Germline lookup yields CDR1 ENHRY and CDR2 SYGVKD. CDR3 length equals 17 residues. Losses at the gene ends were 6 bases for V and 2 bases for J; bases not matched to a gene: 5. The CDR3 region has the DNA TGTGCCATCAGCCCCGGGACTAGCGGGAGGGCCACAGATACGCAGTATTTT. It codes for CAISPGTSGRATDTQYF.

The CDR3 protein is CASSLAGLRASYEQYF. CDR3 in DNA: TGTGCCAGCAGCTTAGCTGGGCTCAGGGCCTCCTACGAGCAGTACTTC. The rearrangement uses TRBV11-2 and TRBJ2-7; D is possibly TRBD1 (5 bases). The germline CDR1 and CDR2 sequences are SGHAT and FQNNGV. The CDR3 loop spans 16 amino acids. Trimming shortened V by 1 base and J by 0 bases, and 13 bases separated the two germline ends.

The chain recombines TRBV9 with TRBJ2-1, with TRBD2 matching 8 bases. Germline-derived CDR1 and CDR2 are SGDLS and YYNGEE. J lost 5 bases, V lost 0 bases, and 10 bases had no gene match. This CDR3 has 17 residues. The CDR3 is CASSVDLSGTSNNEQFF. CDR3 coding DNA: TGTGCCAGCAGCGTAGATCTTAGCGGGACAAGTAACAATGAGCAGTTCTTC.

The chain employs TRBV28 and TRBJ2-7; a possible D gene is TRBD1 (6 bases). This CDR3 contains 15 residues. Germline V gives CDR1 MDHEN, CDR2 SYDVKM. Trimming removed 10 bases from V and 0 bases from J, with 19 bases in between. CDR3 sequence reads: CATEGEALGSYEQYF. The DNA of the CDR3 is TGTGCCACCGAGGGGGAAGCTCTGGGCTCCTACGAGCAGTACTTC.

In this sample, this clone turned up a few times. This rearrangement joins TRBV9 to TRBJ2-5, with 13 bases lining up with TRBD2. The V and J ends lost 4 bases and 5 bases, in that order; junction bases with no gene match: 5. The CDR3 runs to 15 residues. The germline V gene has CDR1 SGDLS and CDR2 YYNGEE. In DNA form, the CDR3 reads TGTGCCAGCAGCACCGGGACTAGCGGGGTTGAGACCCAGTACTTC. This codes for CASSTGTSGVETQYF.

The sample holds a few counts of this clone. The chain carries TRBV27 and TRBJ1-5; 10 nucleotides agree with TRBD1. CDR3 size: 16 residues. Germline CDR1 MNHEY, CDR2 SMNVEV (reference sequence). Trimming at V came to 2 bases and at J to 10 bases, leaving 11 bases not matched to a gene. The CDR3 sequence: CASSLDGTGDRSPQHF. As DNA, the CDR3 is TGTGCCAGCAGTTTAGATGGGACAGGGGACCGATCCCCCCAGCATTTT.

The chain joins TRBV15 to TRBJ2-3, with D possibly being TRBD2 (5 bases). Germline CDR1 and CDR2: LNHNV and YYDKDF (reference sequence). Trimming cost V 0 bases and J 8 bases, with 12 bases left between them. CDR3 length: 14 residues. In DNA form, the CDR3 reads TGTGCCACCAGCAGAGACCGAGGGCCGGGTACGCAGTATTTT. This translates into CATSRDRGPGTQYF.

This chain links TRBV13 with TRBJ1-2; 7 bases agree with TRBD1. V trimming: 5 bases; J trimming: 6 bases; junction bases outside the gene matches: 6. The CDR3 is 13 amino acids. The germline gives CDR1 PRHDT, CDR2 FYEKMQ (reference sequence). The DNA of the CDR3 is TGTGCCAGCAGCCAACAGGGGCGTCATGGCTACACCTTC. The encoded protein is CASSQQGRHGYTF.

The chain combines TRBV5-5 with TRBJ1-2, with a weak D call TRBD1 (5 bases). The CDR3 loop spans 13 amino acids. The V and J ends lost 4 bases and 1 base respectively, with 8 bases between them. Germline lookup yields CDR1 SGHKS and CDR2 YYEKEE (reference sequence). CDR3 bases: TGTGCCAGCAGCGTACAGGATAACTATGGCTACACCTTC. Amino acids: CASSVQDNYGYTF.

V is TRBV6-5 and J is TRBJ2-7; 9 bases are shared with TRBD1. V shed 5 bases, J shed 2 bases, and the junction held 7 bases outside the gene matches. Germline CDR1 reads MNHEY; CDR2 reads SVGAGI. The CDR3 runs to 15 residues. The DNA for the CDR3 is TGTGCCAGCAGTCCAGGGACAGGGCGGACCTACGAGCAGTACGTC. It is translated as CASSPGTGRTYEQYV.

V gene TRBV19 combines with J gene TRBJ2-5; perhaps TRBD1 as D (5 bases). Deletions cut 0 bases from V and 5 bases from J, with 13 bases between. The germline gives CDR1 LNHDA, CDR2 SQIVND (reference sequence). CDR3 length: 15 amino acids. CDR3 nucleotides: TGTGCCAGTAGTATAGAAGGGTTGGGGCGGGAGACCCAGTACTTC. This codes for CASSIEGLGRETQYF.